This TCR beta chain was sequenced for a study of beta chain features in type 1 diabetes. Study-wide points: The study found moderately but significantly shorter TCRB CDR3s in all four CD4+ subsets of Type 1 diabetes patients.

Trimming at V came to 4 bases and at J to 7 bases, leaving 3 bases not matched to a gene. The CDR3 is 13 residues long. Germline V gene lookup returns CDR1 SGHTA and CDR2 FQGTGA. Expressed TCRB transcripts were sequenced, since all the RNA that had been isolated was reverse transcribed. Sequenced by immunoSEQ multiplex PCR; TCRdb stores in-frame clones only, minus some. The sample consists of 400,000 or so clones, roughly a tenth of them appearing once. This clone was seen more than once but under ten times. Its target is unknown. The same CDR3 arises from other DNA sequences in this sample as well. This clonotype originated in a man younger than 45 with type 1 diabetes. The gene calls are TRBV7-3 and TRBJ1-5; 8 bases match TRBD1. Sequenced: central memory CD4+ T cells from blood. The CDR3 sequence is CASSSQGGQPQHF. The CDR3 DNA reads as TGTGCCAGCAGCTCACAGGGGGGCCAGCCCCAGCATTTT.